The 29 T cell receptor beta chains reported below all come from one sample, sequenced in a study of PD-L1 blockade in urothelial cancer. Sequenced by immunoSEQ multiplex PCR; TCRdb stores in-frame clones only, minus some. Seen here are about 88,000 clones, 90% observed once, and the top ten hold roughly a tenth. Sequencing was performed on PBMCs, taken around atezolizumab (anti-PD-L1) treatment. The receptors here all came from a man in his 60s with urothelial cancer.

This chain uses TRBV5-1 with TRBJ1-1; weak D call: TRBD1 (5 bases). Germline-derived CDR1 and CDR2 are SGHRS and YFSETQ. Trimming stripped 4 bases from V and 4 bases from J, with 11 bases between. This CDR3 is built from 13 residues. The CDR3 DNA follows: TGCGCCAGCAGCGAGACAGTAGCCACTGAAGCTTTCTTT. Encoded protein: CASSETVATEAFF.

The J gene is TRBJ2-3, the V gene TRBV5-6; TRBD2 is a possible D gene (5 bases). V dropped 1 base and J dropped 11 bases, with 11 bases sitting between them. Germline V gives CDR1 SGHDT, CDR2 YYEEEE. The CDR3 is 12 residues long. CDR3 DNA: TGTGCCAGCAGCTTGCGGGGAAACCGGCAGTATTTT. It specifies CASSLRGNRQYF.

The chain is built from TRBV9 and TRBJ2-7; the D gene is possibly TRBD1 (6 bases). The CDR3 spans 12 residues. Trimming shortened V by 0 bases and J by 6 bases, and 7 bases separated the two germline ends. Germline V gives CDR1 SGDLS, CDR2 YYNGEE. The DNA of the CDR3 is TGTGCCAGCAGCGTAGTAGGGGGCGAGCAGTACTTC. This translates into CASSVVGGEQYF. Filled out from reference TRBV9 and TRBJ2-7, the complete variable domain reads DSGVTQTPKHLITATGQRVTLRCSPRSGDLSVYWYQQSLDQGLQFLIQYYNGEERAKGNILERFSAQQFPDLHSELNLSSLELGDSALYFCASSVVGGEQYFGPGTRLTVT.

The gene calls are TRBV7-2 and TRBJ2-3; 7 positions match TRBD2. CDR1 and CDR2 from the germline V gene are SGHTA and FQGNSA. CDR3 length equals 15 residues. V dropped 2 bases and J dropped 4; count of bases not matched to a gene: 6. CDR3 residues: CASSLNGRAPDTQYF. DNA of the CDR3: TGTGCCAGCAGCTTAAATGGGAGGGCGCCAGATACGCAGTATTTT.

The chain recombines TRBV2 with TRBJ1-3; D perhaps matches TRBD1 (5 bases). The CDR3 consists of 14 residues. Trimming left V 0 bases short and J 2 bases short, with 5 bases between. Germline CDR1 is SNHLY and CDR2 is FYNNEI. For the CDR3, the DNA is TGTGCCAGCAGTGAAGCGGGGCCTGGAAACACCATATATTTT. It is translated as CASSEAGPGNTIYF.

CDR3 in amino acids: CASSQDARPSSYEQYF. The CDR3 DNA reads TGCGCCAGCAGCCAAGATGCGAGGCCAAGTTCCTACGAGCAGTACTTC. This sequence joins TRBV4-1 and TRBJ2-7; D call uncertain. The germline V and J ends were trimmed by 0 bases and 1 base, with 13 bases remaining between them. The CDR3 covers 16 residues. CDR1 and CDR2 from the germline V gene are MGHRA and YSYEKL.

The chain is built from TRBV21-1 and TRBJ2-5; the table's D gene call, TRBD1, was not cross checked with the DNA. TRBV21-1 is a known pseudogene. The CDR3 length is 13 residues. The CDR3 reads CAIRQGPAETQYF. DNA for the CDR3: TGTGCCATACGACAGGGGCCGGCAGAGACCCAGTACTTC.

This clone was observed a few times. The V and J genes are TRBV19 and TRBJ1-6, with 7 bases identical to TRBD1. The CDR3 totals 15 residues. With V trimmed by 1 base and J by 6 bases, 3 bases remained unmatched. Germline V lookup: CDR1 LNHDA, CDR2 SQIVND (reference sequence). CDR3 protein: CASSIAGQLNSPLHF. CDR3 coding DNA: TGTGCCAGTAGTATAGCGGGACAGCTTAATTCACCCCTCCACTTT. The full variable domain, with the rest looked up from reference TRBV19 and TRBJ1-6, is DGGITQSPKYLFRKEGQNVTLSCEQNLNHDAMYWYRQDPGQGLRLIYYSQIVNDFQKGDIAEGYSVSREKKESFPLTVTSAQKNPTAFYLCASSIAGQLNSPLHFGNGTRLTVT.

The chain links TRBV7-2 to TRBJ1-5, with 7 bases aligning to TRBD1. CDR1 and CDR2 (germline): SGHTA, FQGNSA. This CDR3 has 17 residues. V lost 3 bases, J lost 5 bases, and 13 bases stayed unmatched. The CDR3 protein is CASSFRGGQDVYQPQHF. CDR3 nucleotides: TGTGCCAGCAGCTTCCGAGGGGGCCAGGACGTTTATCAGCCCCAGCATTTT.

The chain employs TRBV5-1 and TRBJ1-2; D call uncertain. Trimming took off 0 bases at V and 1 base at J, with 4 bases between the two ends. The germline gives CDR1 SGHRS, CDR2 YFSETQ. This CDR3 region has 13 residues. The chain's CDR3 is CASSLDSNYGYTF. In nucleotides, the CDR3 is TGCGCCAGCAGCTTGGACAGTAACTATGGCTACACCTTC.

This clone occurred once. The V call is TRBV5-4, the J call TRBJ2-1; tentative D call: TRBD1 (7 bases). The V gene lost 0 bases and the J gene lost 12 bases, with 13 bases spanning the gap. The CDR3 has 13 residues. Per the germline V gene, CDR1 is SGHNT and CDR2 is YYREEE (reference sequence). CDR3 amino acids: CASSLVGQEGQFF. In DNA, the CDR3 is TGTGCCAGCAGCTTGGTCGGACAGGAGGGGCAGTTCTTC.

The chain uses TRBV2 and TRBJ2-7, with no clear D. Germline-derived CDR1 and CDR2 are SNHLY and FYNNEI. Deletions cut 2 bases from V and 3 bases from J, with 11 bases between. CDR3 length: 14 residues. The CDR3 DNA reads as TGTGCCAGCAGTGAATTGCCAGATTACTACGAGCAGTACTTC. Translated, it gives CASSELPDYYEQYF.

The chain recombines TRBV28 with TRBJ2-4; D is unclear. Per the germline V gene, CDR1 is MDHEN and CDR2 is SYDVKM. V was clipped by 3 bases and J by 9 bases, with 9 bases between them. The CDR3 spans 12 residues. CDR3 amino acids: CASSLPVSIQYF. For the CDR3, the DNA is TGTGCCAGCAGTTTGCCCGTGAGCATTCAGTACTTC.

The V gene is TRBV7-6, the J gene TRBJ2-3, with 10 bases identical to TRBD2. The CDR3 totals 15 residues. CDR1 is SGHVS and CDR2 is FNYEAQ in the germline V gene. Trimming took 1 base from V and 6 from J; bases not matched to a gene: 4. The CDR3 here is CASSLVAGGSDTQYF. CDR3 bases: TGTGCCAGCAGCTTAGTAGCGGGGGGTTCGGATACGCAGTATTTT.

This clone appeared a single time. The V gene is TRBV2, the J gene TRBJ1-3; 8 bases map to TRBD1. V shed 7 bases, J shed 0 bases, and the junction held 8 bases outside the gene matches. CDR1 SNHLY and CDR2 FYNNEI come from the germline V gene. The CDR3 contains 16 residues. The CDR3 nucleotides read TGTGCCAGCAACGGACAGGGCGACTCCTCTGGAAACACCATATATTTT. This sequence encodes CASNGQGDSSGNTIYF.

The CDR3 DNA is TGTGCCAGCAGCGTAGGGCAGGCCGTCCACGAGCAGTACTTC. Translation gives CASSVGQAVHEQYF. The chain is built from TRBV9 and TRBJ2-7; no definite D call. The CDR3 spans 14 residues. Germline CDR1 is SGDLS and CDR2 is YYNGEE. V gave up 0 bases and J gave up 5 bases, with 12 bases separating them.

V usage is TRBV28 and J usage is TRBJ2-1; the D is unclear. Germline-derived CDR1 and CDR2 are MDHEN and SYDVKM. The CDR3 runs to 15 residues. V lost 5 bases, J lost 7 bases, and 18 bases lay in between. The CDR3 DNA is TGTGCCAGCAGTCCCAACTTACGTTTTGAGAATGAGCAGTTCTTC. Protein: CASSPNLRFENEQFF.

This clone was observed once. The chain joins TRBV6-1 to TRBJ2-3, with D tentatively TRBD2 (6 bases). V lost 4 bases, J lost 4 bases, and 21 bases lay in between. CDR3 length: 17 residues. From germline, CDR1 is MNHNS and CDR2 SASEGT. This CDR3 reads CASSGLKIAARPDTQYF. The CDR3 nucleotides read TGTGCCAGCAGTGGACTCAAGATAGCGGCTCGTCCAGATACGCAGTATTTT.

This clone was seen only once. The rearrangement links TRBV4-2 to TRBJ2-2, with 7 bases lining up with TRBD2. Germline CDR1 is LGHNA and CDR2 is YNFKEQ. The CDR3 consists of 17 residues. Trimming cost V 0 bases and J 1 base; bases outside gene matches: 5. In DNA, the CDR3 is TGTGCCAGCAGCCAAGATGGAGGGACTATGAACACCGGGGAGCTGTTTTTT. Amino acid sequence: CASSQDGGTMNTGELFF.

The chain recombines TRBV10-2 with TRBJ2-7; 12 nucleotides align to TRBD2. Per germline, CDR1 WSHSY and CDR2 SAAADI. V was clipped by 8 bases and J by 0 bases; unmatched bases: 2. The CDR3 runs to 14 residues. The CDR3 reads CASRLAGASYEQYF. The CDR3 bases are TGCGCCAGCCGACTAGCGGGGGCCTCCTACGAGCAGTACTTC.

The gene calls are TRBV5-1 and TRBJ2-5; the D gene is possibly TRBD2 (5 bases). Per the germline V gene, CDR1 is SGHRS and CDR2 is YFSETQ. This CDR3 comprises 15 residues. V dropped 4 bases and J dropped 2 bases, with 15 bases sitting between them. The CDR3 DNA reads TGCGCCAGCAGCCCCAGCGGAGCTTTTCAAGAGACCCAGTACTTC. Translation: CASSPSGAFQETQYF.

The V gene is TRBV29-1, the J gene TRBJ2-2; D is unresolved. Germline values: CDR1 SQVTM, CDR2 ANQGSEA. CDR3 length equals 14 residues. Trimming pared 3 bases from V and 1 base from J, leaving 9 bases between. CDR3 DNA: TGCAGCGTTGATTCTCAGAAGAACACCGGGGAGCTGTTTTTT. Protein sequence: CSVDSQKNTGELFF.

The V and J genes are TRBV5-4 and TRBJ1-1; 10 nucleotides agree with TRBD1. The length of the CDR3 is 16 residues. The germline V gene has CDR1 SGHNT and CDR2 YYREEE (reference sequence). Unmatched junction bases numbered 10, after V lost 3 bases and J lost 5 bases. CDR3 nucleotide sequence: TGTGCCAGCAGCTCCAAGGACAGGGGGACTTTTACTGAAGCTTTCTTT. Translated, it gives CASSSKDRGTFTEAFF.

The chain couples TRBV28 to TRBJ1-5, with 8 bases matching TRBD1. CDR3 size: 15 residues. Germline-derived CDR1 and CDR2 are MDHEN and SYDVKM. V shed 3 bases and J 6 bases; nucleotides not matched to a gene: 7. This CDR3 is CASSFLGQGGQPQHF. Written as DNA, the CDR3 is TGTGCCAGCAGTTTCCTCGGACAGGGTGGTCAGCCCCAGCATTTT.

The chain couples TRBV5-4 to TRBJ2-5; D is possibly TRBD2 (5 bases). Looked up from germline, CDR1 is SGHNT and CDR2 is YYREEE (reference sequence). CDR3 length equals 18 residues. V gave up 4 bases and J gave up 3 bases, with 25 bases separating them. Here the CDR3 reads CASSPVGLAVDREETQYF. The CDR3 DNA sequence: TGTGCCAGCAGCCCCGTCGGGCTAGCTGTAGATCGGGAAGAGACCCAGTACTTC.

The chain couples TRBV2 to TRBJ2-2, with 9 positions matching TRBD1. There are 14 residues in the CDR3. The germline V gene encodes CDR1 SNHLY and CDR2 FYNNEI. V lost 7 bases and J lost 5; bases outside the gene matches: 5. Here the CDR3 reads CASMEQGATGELFF. CDR3 DNA sequence: TGTGCCAGCATGGAACAGGGGGCAACCGGGGAGCTGTTTTTT.

The chain recombines TRBV2 with TRBJ2-1; no firm D call. The CDR3 is 11 residues long. With 10 bases removed from V and 8 bases from J, the gap between germline ends came to 12 bases. The V gene's germline CDR1 is SNHLY and CDR2 FYNNEI. The CDR3 loop is CATQLLDEQFF. In DNA, the CDR3 is TGTGCCACCCAACTCTTGGATGAGCAGTTCTTC.

The chain has TRBV4-3 and TRBJ1-2, with no clear D. The CDR3 sequence is 14 residues long. Looked up from germline, CDR1 is LGHNA and CDR2 is YSLEER. V lost 3 bases and J 0 bases, leaving 8 bases between the germline ends. The CDR3 protein is CASSQQATNYGYTF. Written as DNA, the CDR3 is TGCGCCAGCAGCCAGCAAGCTACTAACTATGGCTACACCTTC.

This clone has just a few counts. The chain joins TRBV30 to TRBJ1-1, with 9 bases matching TRBD1. The CDR3 spans 9 residues. In germline, CDR1 is GTSNPN, CDR2 SVGIG (reference sequence). CDR3 in DNA: TGTAGCGGAGACAGGGGGGCTTTCTTT. Amino acids: CSGDRGAFF.